This is a list of T cell receptor beta chains from one sample in a study of identical twins. Using its own MiXCR run on the 5' RACE reads, TCRdb lists one record per CDR3 protein. Counted here are some 660,000 distinct CDR3 sequences, over 8.5% occurring once; the ten biggest clones make up more than 0.75%. These data were also filed under a second study, of yellow fever vaccine responses in identical twins.

Sequenced: PBMCs. These receptors all come from a woman in her late teens or twenties in good health. Both conserved end residues are part of each CDR3. Fields, in order: J gene, clone size, V gene, CDR3 protein. Rows may omit the clone size; those that give it use once, few, many or a size class.

TRBJ2-1,many,TRBV11-3,CASSPWDSYNEQFF
TRBJ1-2,NA,TRBV3-1,CASSLRTSNYGYTF
TRBJ1-5,few,TRBV20-1,CSARQRNQPQHF
TRBJ1-4,many,TRBV5-6,CASSLLRTGRNEKLFF
TRBJ2-2,NA,TRBV5-5,CASSLNGMGTGELFF
TRBJ2-7,NA,TRBV27,CASSPRGRKSYEQYF
TRBJ2-1,NA,TRBV20-1,CSAREDPQRGEQFF
TRBJ2-2,NA,TRBV20-1,CSAPGDRGLTGELFF
TRBJ2-1,few,TRBV4-1,CASSHFESGASSYNEQFF
TRBJ2-7,few,TRBV7-9,CASSHPDRTYEQYF
TRBJ2-1,few,TRBV10-3,CAITGGRGNEQFF
TRBJ1-5,NA,TRBV20-1,CSALLTLGQGGKDSRHF
TRBJ1-1,many,TRBV20-1,CSASTDASTEAFF
TRBJ1-5,few,TRBV6-5,CASSYSRNSNQPQHF
TRBJ2-7,NA,TRBV11-2,CASSLVWQRGAKSYEQYF
TRBJ2-3,few,TRBV7-3,CASSLRRVGSTQYF
TRBJ1-4,few,TRBV28,CASTGAATNEKLFF
TRBJ2-3,NA,TRBV12-3/TRBV12-4,CASSSYSAGAKDTQYF
TRBJ2-7,NA,TRBV20-1,CSARSGRGGTYEQYF
TRBJ2-5,NA,TRBV7-3,CASSLIGTTGETQYF
TRBJ2-1,NA,TRBV7-6,CASSSATGGHNEQFF
TRBJ2-7,many,TRBV29-1,CSALSSQGAHEQYF
TRBJ2-7,few,TRBV7-9,CASSLLGQANEQYF
TRBJ2-5,many,TRBV2,CASSTRTGSGRETQYF
TRBJ2-7,NA,TRBV6-2/TRBV6-3,CASSSVWTSGHSSYEQYF
TRBJ2-2,few,TRBV7-8,CASSLRDRVNTGELFF
TRBJ2-2,NA,TRBV28,CASSLYSGTATGELFF
TRBJ2-7,few,TRBV7-2,CASSLGAVWGSYEQYF
TRBJ2-2,many,TRBV10-2,CASSANGELFF
TRBJ2-3,many,TRBV12-3/TRBV12-4,CASSFRGRTTSTDTQYF
TRBJ2-3,NA,TRBV5-1,CASSLGELVSTDTQYF
TRBJ2-6,NA,TRBV6-2/TRBV6-3,CASSPRGGKVRSGANVLTF
TRBJ2-7,many,TRBV29-1,CSARSSGLSYEQYF
TRBJ2-5,NA,TRBV4-1,CASSQGGQNQETQYF
TRBJ2-7,NA,TRBV2,CASRERQETYPYYEQYF
TRBJ2-3,few,TRBV19,CASTSSNTQYF
TRBJ1-6,many,TRBV12-3/TRBV12-4,CASSLARVPLHF
TRBJ2-1,NA,TRBV12-3/TRBV12-4,CTISLALITSASSGNEQFF
TRBJ2-7,few,TRBV5-1,CASSRPPSYEQYF
TRBJ1-4,few,TRBV3-1,CASSQATGGYEKLFF
TRBJ2-1,NA,TRBV21-1,CASTAGTGGRNEQFF
TRBJ2-1,many,TRBV4-1,CASSQRAGGSLDEQFF
TRBJ2-7,NA,TRBV5-1,CASSLGERYEQYF